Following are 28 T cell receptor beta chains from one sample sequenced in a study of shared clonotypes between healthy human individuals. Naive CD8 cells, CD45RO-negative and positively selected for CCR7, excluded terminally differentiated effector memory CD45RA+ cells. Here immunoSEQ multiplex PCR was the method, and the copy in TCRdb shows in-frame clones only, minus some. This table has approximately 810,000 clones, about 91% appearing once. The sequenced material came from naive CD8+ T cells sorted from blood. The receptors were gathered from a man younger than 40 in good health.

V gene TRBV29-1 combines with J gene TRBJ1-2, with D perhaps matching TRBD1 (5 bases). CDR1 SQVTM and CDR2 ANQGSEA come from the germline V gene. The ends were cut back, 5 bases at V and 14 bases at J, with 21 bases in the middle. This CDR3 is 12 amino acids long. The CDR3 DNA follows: TGCAGCGTTATTGGGCTTAGGGGTTTGGGGACCTTC. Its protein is CSVIGLRGLGTF.

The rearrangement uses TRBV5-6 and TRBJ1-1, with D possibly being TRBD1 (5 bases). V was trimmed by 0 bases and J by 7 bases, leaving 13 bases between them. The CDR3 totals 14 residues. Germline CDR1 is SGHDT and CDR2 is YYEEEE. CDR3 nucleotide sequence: TGTGCCAGCAGCTTGGGAGGGGACTACTATGAAGCTTTCTTT. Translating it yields CASSLGGDYYEAFF. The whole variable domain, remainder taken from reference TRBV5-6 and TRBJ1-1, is DAGVTQSPTHLIKTRGQQVTLRCSPKSGHDTVSWYQQALGQGPQFIFQYYEEEERQRGNFPDRFSGHQFPNYSSELNVNALLLGDSALYLCASSLGGDYYEAFFGQGTRLTVV.

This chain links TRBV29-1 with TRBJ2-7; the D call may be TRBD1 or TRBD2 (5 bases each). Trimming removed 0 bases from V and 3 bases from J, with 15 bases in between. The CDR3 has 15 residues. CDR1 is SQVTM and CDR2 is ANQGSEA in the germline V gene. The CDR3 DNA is TGCAGCGTTGAAGATCCGGGGACCCCGAGCTACGAGCAGTACTTC. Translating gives CSVEDPGTPSYEQYF.

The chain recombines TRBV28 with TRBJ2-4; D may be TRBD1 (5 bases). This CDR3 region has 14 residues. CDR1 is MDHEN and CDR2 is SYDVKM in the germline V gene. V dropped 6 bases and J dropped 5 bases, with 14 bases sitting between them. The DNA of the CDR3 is TGTGCCAGCAGCCGGACACAACGGGAAAACATTCAGTACTTC. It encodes CASSRTQRENIQYF.

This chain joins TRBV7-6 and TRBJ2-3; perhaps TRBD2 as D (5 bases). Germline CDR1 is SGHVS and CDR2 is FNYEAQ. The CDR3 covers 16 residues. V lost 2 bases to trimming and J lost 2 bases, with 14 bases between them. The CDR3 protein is CASSLFVRGNTDTQYF. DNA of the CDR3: TGTGCCAGCAGCTTATTTGTACGGGGAAACACAGATACGCAGTATTTT.

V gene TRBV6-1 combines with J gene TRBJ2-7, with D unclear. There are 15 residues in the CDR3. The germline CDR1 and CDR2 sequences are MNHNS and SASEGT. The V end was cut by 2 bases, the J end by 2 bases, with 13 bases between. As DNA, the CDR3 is TGTGCCAGCAGTGAATCGGGCTCAACAACCTACGAGCAGTACTTC. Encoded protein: CASSESGSTTYEQYF.

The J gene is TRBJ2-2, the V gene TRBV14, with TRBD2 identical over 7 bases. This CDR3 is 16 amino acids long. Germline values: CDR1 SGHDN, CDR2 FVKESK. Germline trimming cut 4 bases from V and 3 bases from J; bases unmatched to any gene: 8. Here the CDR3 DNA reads TGTGCCAGCAGCCTTCGCGGGAGTAGCGACACCGGGGAGCTGTTTTTT. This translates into CASSLRGSSDTGELFF. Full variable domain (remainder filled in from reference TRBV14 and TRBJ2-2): EAGVTQFPSHSVIEKGQTVTLRCDPISGHDNLYWYRRVMGKEIKFLLHFVKESKQDESGMPNNRFLAERTGGTYSTLKVQPAELEDSGVYFCASSLRGSSDTGELFFGEGSRLTVL.

The CDR3 DNA reads as TGTGCCAGTAGTGAGGCAGGGGGTTACGAGCAGTACTTC. It yields the protein CASSEAGGYEQYF. This sequence joins TRBV19 and TRBJ2-7; 7 nucleotides match TRBD1. V lost 5 bases, J lost 4 bases, and 5 bases stayed unmatched. The germline CDR1 and CDR2 sequences are LNHDA and SQIVND (reference sequence). The CDR3 sequence is 13 residues long.

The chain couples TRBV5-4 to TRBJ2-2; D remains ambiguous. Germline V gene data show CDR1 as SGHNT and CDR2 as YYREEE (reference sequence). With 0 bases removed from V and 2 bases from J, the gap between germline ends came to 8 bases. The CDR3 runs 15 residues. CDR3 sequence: CASSLVGPNTGELFF. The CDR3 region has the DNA TGTGCCAGCAGCTTGGTTGGGCCTAACACCGGGGAGCTGTTTTTT.

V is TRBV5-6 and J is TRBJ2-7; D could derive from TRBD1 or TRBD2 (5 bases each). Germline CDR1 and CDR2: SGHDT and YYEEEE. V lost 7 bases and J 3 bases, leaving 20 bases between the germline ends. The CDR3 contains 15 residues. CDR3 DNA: TGTGCCAGCGAACGAGGCGGCATGGGGGACTACGAGCAGTACTTC. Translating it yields CASERGGMGDYEQYF. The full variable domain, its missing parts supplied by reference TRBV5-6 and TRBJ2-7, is DAGVTQSPTHLIKTRGQQVTLRCSPKSGHDTVSWYQQALGQGPQFIFQYYEEEERQRGNFPDRFSGHQFPNYSSELNVNALLLGDSALYLCASERGGMGDYEQYFGPGTRLTVT.

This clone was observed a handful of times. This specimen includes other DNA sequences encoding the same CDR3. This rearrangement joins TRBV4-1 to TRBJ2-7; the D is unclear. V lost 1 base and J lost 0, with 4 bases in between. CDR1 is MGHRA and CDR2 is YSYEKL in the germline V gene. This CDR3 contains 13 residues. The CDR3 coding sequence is TGCGCCAGCAGCCAAGTAAGCTCCTACGAGCAGTACTTC. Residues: CASSQVSSYEQYF.

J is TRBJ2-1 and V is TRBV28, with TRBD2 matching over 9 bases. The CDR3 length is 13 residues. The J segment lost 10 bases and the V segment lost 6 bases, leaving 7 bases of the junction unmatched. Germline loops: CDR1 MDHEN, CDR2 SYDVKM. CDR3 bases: TGTGCCAGCAGCCGGGGACTAGCTAGGGAGCAGTTCTTC. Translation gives CASSRGLAREQFF.

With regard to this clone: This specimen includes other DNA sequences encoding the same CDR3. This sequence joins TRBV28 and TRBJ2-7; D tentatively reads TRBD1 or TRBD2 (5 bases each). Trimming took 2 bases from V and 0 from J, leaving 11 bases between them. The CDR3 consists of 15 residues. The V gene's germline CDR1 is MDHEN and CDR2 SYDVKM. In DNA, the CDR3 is TGTGCCAGCAGTTTAGGGACCGTTAGCTCCTACGAGCAGTACTTC. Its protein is CASSLGTVSSYEQYF.

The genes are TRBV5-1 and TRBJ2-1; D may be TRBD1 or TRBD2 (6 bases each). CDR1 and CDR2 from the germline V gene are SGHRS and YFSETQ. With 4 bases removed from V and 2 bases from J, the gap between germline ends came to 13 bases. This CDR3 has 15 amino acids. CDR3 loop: CASSQGRPAYNEQFF. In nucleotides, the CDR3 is TGCGCCAGCAGCCAGGGGAGGCCAGCCTACAATGAGCAGTTCTTC.

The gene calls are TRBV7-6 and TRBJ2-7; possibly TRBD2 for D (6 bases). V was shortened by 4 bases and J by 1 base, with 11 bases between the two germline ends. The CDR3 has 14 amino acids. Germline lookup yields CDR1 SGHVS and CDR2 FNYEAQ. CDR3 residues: CASSWGLGSYEQYF. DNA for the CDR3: TGTGCCAGCAGCTGGGGACTGGGATCCTACGAGCAGTACTTC.

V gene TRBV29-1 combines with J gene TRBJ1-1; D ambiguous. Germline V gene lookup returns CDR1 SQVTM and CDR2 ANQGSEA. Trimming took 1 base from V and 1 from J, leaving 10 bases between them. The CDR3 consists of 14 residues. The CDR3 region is CSVEAVEPNTEAFF. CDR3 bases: TGCAGCGTTGAAGCTGTGGAGCCGAACACTGAAGCTTTCTTT. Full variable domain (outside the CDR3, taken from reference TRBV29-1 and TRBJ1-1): SAVISQKPSRDICQRGTSLTIQCQVDSQVTMMFWYRQQPGQSLTLIATANQGSEATYESGFVIDKFPISRPNLTFSTLTVSNMSPEDSSIYLCSVEAVEPNTEAFFGQGTRLTVV.

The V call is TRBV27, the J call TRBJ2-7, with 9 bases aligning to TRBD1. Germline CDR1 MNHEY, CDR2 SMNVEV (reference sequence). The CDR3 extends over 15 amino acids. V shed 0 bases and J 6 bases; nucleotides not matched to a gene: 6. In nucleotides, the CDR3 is TGTGCCAGCAGTTTATCGGGACAGGGATGGGGCGAGCAGTACTTC. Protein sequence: CASSLSGQGWGEQYF.

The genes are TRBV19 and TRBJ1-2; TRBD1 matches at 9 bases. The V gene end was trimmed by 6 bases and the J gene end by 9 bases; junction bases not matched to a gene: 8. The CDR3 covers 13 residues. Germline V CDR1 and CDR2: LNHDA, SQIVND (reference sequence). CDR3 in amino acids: CASRSDRGISYTF. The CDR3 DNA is TGTGCCAGTAGATCCGACAGGGGGATAAGCTACACCTTC.

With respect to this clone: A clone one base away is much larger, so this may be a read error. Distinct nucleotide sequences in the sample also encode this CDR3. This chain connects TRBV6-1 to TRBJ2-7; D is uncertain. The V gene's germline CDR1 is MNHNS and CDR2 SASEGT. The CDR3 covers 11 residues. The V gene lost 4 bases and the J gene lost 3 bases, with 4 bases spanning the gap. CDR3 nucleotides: TGTGCCAGCAGTGCAAACTACGAGCAGTACTTC. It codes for CASSANYEQYF.

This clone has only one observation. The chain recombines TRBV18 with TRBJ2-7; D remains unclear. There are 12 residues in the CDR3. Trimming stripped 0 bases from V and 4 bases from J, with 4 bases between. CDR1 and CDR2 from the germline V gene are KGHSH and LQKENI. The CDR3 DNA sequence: TGTGCCAGCTCACCACCTACTTACGAGCAGTACTTC. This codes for CASSPPTYEQYF. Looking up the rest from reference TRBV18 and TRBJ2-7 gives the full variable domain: NAGVMQNPRHLVRRRGQEARLRCSPMKGHSHVYWYRQLPEEGLKFMVYLQKENIIDESGMPKERFSAEFPKEGPSILRIQQVVRGDSAAYFCASSPPTYEQYFGPGTRLTVT.

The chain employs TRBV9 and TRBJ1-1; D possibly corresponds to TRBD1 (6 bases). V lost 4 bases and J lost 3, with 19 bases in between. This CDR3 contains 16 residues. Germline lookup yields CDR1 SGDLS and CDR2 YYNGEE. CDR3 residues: CASSFNRDHSYTEAFF. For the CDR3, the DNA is TGTGCCAGCAGCTTCAACAGGGATCATTCGTACACTGAAGCTTTCTTT.

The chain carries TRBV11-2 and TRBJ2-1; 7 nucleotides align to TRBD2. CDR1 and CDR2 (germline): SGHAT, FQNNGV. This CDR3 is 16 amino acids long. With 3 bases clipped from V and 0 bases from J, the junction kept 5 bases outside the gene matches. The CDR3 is CASSFLGTNSYNEQFF. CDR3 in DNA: TGTGCCAGCAGCTTTCTCGGGACTAACTCCTACAATGAGCAGTTCTTC.

The CDR3 DNA follows: TGTGCCAGCAGCTTAGCCCCCGGACTAGCGGGAGAGGTCGGGCAGTTCTTC. Protein product: CASSLAPGLAGEVGQFF. The chain has TRBV7-8 and TRBJ2-1; 13 nucleotides align to TRBD2. Looked up from germline, CDR1 is SGHVS and CDR2 is FQNEAQ. This CDR3 has 17 amino acids. After removal of 0 bases from V and 12 bases from J, the junction contained 11 bases not matched to a gene.

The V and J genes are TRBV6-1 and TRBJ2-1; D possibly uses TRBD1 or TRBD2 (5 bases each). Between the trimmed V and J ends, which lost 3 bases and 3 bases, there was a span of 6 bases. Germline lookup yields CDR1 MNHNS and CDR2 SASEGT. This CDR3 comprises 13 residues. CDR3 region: CASSERGYNEQFF. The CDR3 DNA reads TGTGCCAGCAGTGAGAGGGGCTACAATGAGCAGTTCTTC.

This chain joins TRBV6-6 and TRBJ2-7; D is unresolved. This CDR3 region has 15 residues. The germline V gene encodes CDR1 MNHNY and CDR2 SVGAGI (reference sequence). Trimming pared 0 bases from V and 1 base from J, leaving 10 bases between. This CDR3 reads CASSYSNLGSYEQYF. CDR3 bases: TGTGCCAGCAGTTACTCGAACTTGGGATCCTACGAGCAGTACTTC.

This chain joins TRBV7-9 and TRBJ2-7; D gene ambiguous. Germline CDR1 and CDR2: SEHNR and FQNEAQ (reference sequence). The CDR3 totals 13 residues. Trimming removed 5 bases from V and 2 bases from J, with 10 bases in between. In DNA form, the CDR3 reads TGTGCCAGCAGCCCCGTAGTTACCTACGAGCAGTACTTC. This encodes CASSPVVTYEQYF.

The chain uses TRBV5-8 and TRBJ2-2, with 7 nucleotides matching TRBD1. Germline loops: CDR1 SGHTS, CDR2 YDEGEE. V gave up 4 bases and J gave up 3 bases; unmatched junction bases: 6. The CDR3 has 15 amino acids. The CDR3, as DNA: TGTGCCAGCAGCCGCACAGGGGCGCACACCGGGGAGCTGTTTTTT. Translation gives CASSRTGAHTGELFF.

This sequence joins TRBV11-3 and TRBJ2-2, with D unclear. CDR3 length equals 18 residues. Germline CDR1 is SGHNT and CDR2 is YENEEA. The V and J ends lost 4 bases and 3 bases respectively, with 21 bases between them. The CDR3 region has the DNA TGTGCCAGCAGCTCTCCTAGAATCGGTGGCGAGGACACCGGGGAGCTGTTTTTT. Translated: CASSSPRIGGEDTGELFF. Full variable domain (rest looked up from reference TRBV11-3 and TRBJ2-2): EAGVVQSPRYKIIEKKQPVAFWCNPISGHNTLYWYLQNLGQGPELLIRYENEEAVDDSQLPKDRFSAERLKGVDSTLKIQPAELGDSAVYLCASSSPRIGGEDTGELFFGEGSRLTVL.